These 32 T cell receptor beta chains share one sample of origin, sequenced in a study of blood T cell repertoires in COVID-19. TCRdb's copy holds only in-frame clones and misses some; the assay was immunoSEQ multiplex PCR. The sample consists of over 50,000 clones, 86% of them appearing once. Source material: peripheral blood. These receptors were collected from a human donor in a cohort sampled during active COVID-19.

This chain joins TRBV12-2 and TRBJ2-3; the D call of TRBD2 is as the table states it, not checked on the DNA. TRBV12-2 is recorded as a pseudogene. There are 18 residues in the CDR3. CDR3 in amino acids: CASRSLSGIPQRHDTQYF. The CDR3 nucleotides are TGTGCAAGTCGTTCACTTAGCGGGATTCCCCAACGACACGATACGCAGTATTTT.

The rearrangement uses TRBV13 and TRBJ2-7, with D possibly being TRBD1 (6 bases). The CDR3 is made up of 13 amino acids. V shed 7 bases and J shed 0 bases, with 10 bases lying between them. The germline V gene has CDR1 PRHDT and CDR2 FYEKMQ (reference sequence). The CDR3 spells CASNPGASYEQYF. CDR3 DNA: TGTGCCAGCAACCCAGGGGCCTCCTACGAGCAGTACTTC.

The chain has TRBV11-3 and TRBJ1-2; no clear D gene. Trimming removed 6 bases at V and 1 base at J, with 6 bases between. CDR1 and CDR2 from the germline V gene are SGHNT and YENEEA. This CDR3 is built from 12 residues. CDR3: CASSQDNYGYTF. The CDR3 nucleotides are TGTGCCAGCAGTCAGGATAACTATGGCTACACCTTC.

This rearrangement joins TRBV29-1 to TRBJ2-3; 13 bases fit TRBD2. Germline trimming cut 7 bases from V and 3 bases from J; bases unmatched to any gene: 28. The CDR3 has 22 amino acids. CDR1 SQVTM and CDR2 ANQGSEA come from the germline V gene. CDR3 protein: CSARPQGPSLAGGPKGTDTQYF. The CDR3 coding sequence is TGCAGCGCCCGACCTCAGGGGCCCTCACTAGCGGGAGGGCCGAAAGGGACAGATACGCAGTATTTT.

This clone is a singleton in its sample. CDR3 sequence: CSVEGETYEQYF. In DNA form, the CDR3 reads TGCAGCGTTGAAGGAGAAACCTACGAGCAGTACTTC. The chain employs TRBV29-1 and TRBJ2-7; D unclear. Germline CDR1 SQVTM, CDR2 ANQGSEA. V was cut by 1 base and J by 2 bases, with 6 bases left in between. This CDR3 has 12 amino acids.

The chain recombines TRBV9 with TRBJ2-4; D may be TRBD2 (5 bases). CDR3 length: 14 amino acids. Germline V gene data show CDR1 as SGDLS and CDR2 as YYNGEE. The germline V and J ends were trimmed by 0 bases and 8 bases, with 12 bases remaining between them. The CDR3 region is CASSVGGFGDIQYF. In DNA form, the CDR3 reads TGTGCCAGCAGCGTAGGAGGGTTTGGAGACATTCAGTACTTC. Using reference TRBV9 and TRBJ2-4 for the parts outside the CDR3, the full variable domain is DSGVTQTPKHLITATGQRVTLRCSPRSGDLSVYWYQQSLDQGLQFLIQYYNGEERAKGNILERFSAQQFPDLHSELNLSSLELGDSALYFCASSVGGFGDIQYFGAGTRLSVL.

V and J are TRBV29-1 and TRBJ2-7, with D perhaps TRBD2 (7 bases). The CDR3 is 12 residues long. Germline V gene lookup returns CDR1 SQVTM and CDR2 ANQGSEA. V dropped 4 bases and J dropped 6 bases, with 13 bases sitting between them. CDR3 residues: CSVGGGGGEQYF. The CDR3 DNA follows: TGCAGCGTTGGGGGAGGGGGAGGCGAGCAGTACTTC.

This rearrangement joins TRBV18 to TRBJ2-7; 8 bases map to TRBD1. The junction had 4 bases not matched to a gene; V was cut back by 3 bases and J by 3 bases. Germline V gives CDR1 KGHSH, CDR2 LQKENI. This CDR3 region has 14 residues. CDR3 sequence (DNA): TGTGCCAGCTCACCCGGACAGGGTGACTACGAGCAGTACTTC. Translated, it gives CASSPGQGDYEQYF.

V is TRBV7-9 and J is TRBJ2-5, with D uncertain. CDR1 is SEHNR, CDR2 FQNEAQ, per germline (reference sequence). The CDR3 contains 15 residues. V was shortened by 5 bases and J by 1 base, with 14 bases between the two germline ends. CDR3 nucleotides: TGTGCCAGCAGCCCCCGGCGGAGTATCCAAGAGACCCAGTACTTC. Translating gives CASSPRRSIQETQYF. Together with reference TRBV7-9 and TRBJ2-5, the CDR3 gives the full variable domain: DTGVSQNPRHKITKRGQNVTFRCDPISEHNRLYWYRQTLGQGPEFLTYFQNEAQLEKSRLLSDRFSAERPKGSFSTLEIQRTEQGDSAMYLCASSPRRSIQETQYFGPGTRLLVL.

This chain links TRBV28 with TRBJ2-7; 7 positions match TRBD2. The CDR3 runs to 12 residues. V was pared by 6 bases and J by 6 bases, with 5 bases of the junction left unmatched. The germline V gene encodes CDR1 MDHEN and CDR2 SYDVKM. The CDR3 DNA reads TGTGCCAGCAGCGGGGCGGGAGCCGAGCAGTACTTC. Its translation: CASSGAGAEQYF.

V usage is TRBV12-5 and J usage is TRBJ2-5; TRBD1 is a possible D gene (6 bases). CDR1 is LGHNT, CDR2 FRNRAP, per germline. The V end was cut by 7 bases, the J end by 5 bases, with 11 bases between. This CDR3 spans 12 amino acids. The CDR3 region is CASAGQMETQYF. DNA for the CDR3: TGTGCTAGTGCCGGACAGATGGAGACCCAGTACTTC.

The genes are TRBV5-1 and TRBJ2-6; 11 bases agree with TRBD1. Germline-derived CDR1 and CDR2 are SGHRS and YFSETQ. The CDR3 has 17 amino acids. With V trimmed by 3 bases and J by 4 bases, 6 bases remained unmatched. This chain's CDR3 is CASSSGTGGSGANVLTF. In DNA, the CDR3 is TGCGCCAGCAGCTCCGGGACAGGGGGATCCGGGGCCAACGTCCTGACTTTC.

The J gene is TRBJ1-2, the V gene TRBV28; D is unclear. The ends were cut back, 4 bases at V and 8 bases at J, with 20 bases in the middle. Germline V lookup: CDR1 MDHEN, CDR2 SYDVKM. The CDR3 totals 15 residues. The CDR3, as DNA: TGTGCCAGCAGTTCCGTGAGGGCCTCTTTTGGGGGCTACACCTTC. Its protein product is CASSSVRASFGGYTF.

The chain uses TRBV10-1 and TRBJ1-1, with D possibly being TRBD1 (5 bases). Trimming removed 9 bases from V and 1 base from J, with 6 bases in between. This CDR3 is built from 11 residues. Germline assignment: CDR1 WNHNN and CDR2 SYGVQD (reference sequence). This chain's CDR3 is CARTENTEAFF. The CDR3 DNA is TGCGCCAGGACAGAGAACACTGAAGCTTTCTTT.

This chain joins TRBV13 and TRBJ2-5, with TRBD2 identical over 8 bases. The ends lost 6 bases at V and 5 bases at J; junction bases unmatched: 8. The V gene's germline CDR1 is PRHDT and CDR2 FYEKMQ (reference sequence). This CDR3 is 14 amino acids long. The CDR3 protein is CASRREGPGETQYF. The CDR3 nucleotides are TGTGCCAGCAGACGGGAGGGACCGGGGGAGACCCAGTACTTC.

This clone was seen a handful of times. The chain combines TRBV9 with TRBJ2-7, with TRBD2 identical over 9 bases. Looked up from germline, CDR1 is SGDLS and CDR2 is YYNGEE. The CDR3 consists of 15 residues. Trimming took 3 bases from V and 6 from J; bases not matched to a gene: 10. The CDR3 nucleotides are TGTGCCAGCAGCGCTGGAGGGCGGGAGGGCTCCGAGCAGTACTTC. Its translation is CASSAGGREGSEQYF.

The gene calls are TRBV7-7 and TRBJ2-7, with D tentatively TRBD1 (6 bases). Germline assignment: CDR1 SSHAT and CDR2 FNYEAQ (reference sequence). V shed 0 bases and J shed 3 bases, with 6 bases lying between them. The CDR3 runs 13 residues. CDR3 protein: CASSLAGHYEQYF. The CDR3 bases are TGTGCCAGCAGCTTAGCGGGACACTACGAGCAGTACTTC.

The gene calls are TRBV27 and TRBJ2-1; the D gene is possibly TRBD1 (6 bases). Germline V gives CDR1 MNHEY, CDR2 SMNVEV (reference sequence). The CDR3 sequence is 13 residues long. The V and J ends lost 0 bases and 7 bases respectively, with 7 bases between them. This CDR3 reads CASSLSTGNEQFF. The CDR3 DNA reads TGTGCCAGCAGTTTATCCACAGGGAATGAGCAGTTCTTC.

The chain couples TRBV15 to TRBJ2-7; TRBD2 might be the D (6 bases). The CDR3 has 14 amino acids. From germline, CDR1 is LNHNV and CDR2 YYDKDF (reference sequence). Trimming removed 2 bases from V and 4 bases from J, with 12 bases in between. CDR3 sequence reads: CATSRLREVYEQYF. The CDR3 bases are TGTGCCACCAGCAGATTAAGGGAGGTTTACGAGCAGTACTTC.

This chain joins TRBV3-1 (or the pseudogene TRBV3-2) and TRBJ1-2, with D tentatively TRBD1 (5 bases). V lost 0 bases to trimming and J lost 3 bases, with 5 bases between them. The V gene's germline CDR1 is LGHDT and CDR2 YNNKEL (reference sequence). CDR3 length: 13 amino acids. Here the CDR3 DNA reads TGTGCCAGCAGCCAAGACAGGGACTATGGCTACACCTTC. Its translation: CASSQDRDYGYTF.

V is TRBV5-1 and J is TRBJ1-1; TRBD1 matches 7 bases. The length of the CDR3 is 14 residues. V was clipped by 4 bases and J by 3 bases; unmatched bases: 6. The germline CDR1 and CDR2 sequences are SGHRS and YFSETQ. This CDR3 is CASSQTGSDTEAFF. CDR3 bases: TGCGCCAGCAGCCAGACAGGGAGTGACACTGAAGCTTTCTTT.

The chain employs TRBV7-3 and TRBJ2-7, with 14 bases lining up with TRBD2. Germline trimming cut 5 bases from V and 6 bases from J; bases unmatched to any gene: 3. This CDR3 spans 14 amino acids. CDR1 SGHTA and CDR2 FQGTGA come from the germline V gene. The CDR3: CASSRGTSGSEQYF. The CDR3 DNA reads as TGTGCCAGCAGCCGCGGGACTAGCGGGAGCGAGCAGTACTTC.

J is TRBJ1-6 and V is TRBV15; no clear D. Germline lookup yields CDR1 LNHNV and CDR2 YYDKDF (reference sequence). This CDR3 is built from 14 residues. Trimming took 1 base from V and 5 from J, leaving 6 bases between them. CDR3 protein: CATSRAGNNSPLHF. Written as DNA, the CDR3 is TGTGCCACCAGCAGAGCCGGGAATAATTCACCCCTCCACTTT. The whole variable domain, remainder taken from reference TRBV15 and TRBJ1-6, is DAMVIQNPRYQVTQFGKPVTLSCSQTLNHNVMYWYQQKSSQAPKLLFHYYDKDFNNEADTPDNFQSRRPNTSFCFLDIRSPGLGDTAMYLCATSRAGNNSPLHFGNGTRLTVT.

The rearrangement uses TRBV11-2 and TRBJ2-1; D unclear. Germline V gene data show CDR1 as SGHAT and CDR2 as FQNNGV. The CDR3 is 16 residues long. The V and J ends lost 4 bases and 1 base respectively, with 14 bases between them. CDR3 bases: TGTGCCAGCAGCTCAGTCGGGTCTACTTCCTACAATGAGCAGTTCTTC. Translation: CASSSVGSTSYNEQFF.

This clone was detected once. This chain uses TRBV13 with TRBJ2-2, with 10 bases identical to TRBD1. Germline assignment: CDR1 PRHDT and CDR2 FYEKMQ (reference sequence). The CDR3 runs 15 residues. V shed 6 bases and J 4 bases; nucleotides not matched to a gene: 5. CDR3 sequence: CASRQTGGVTGELFF. The DNA of the CDR3 is TGTGCCAGCAGACAGACAGGGGGCGTCACCGGGGAGCTGTTTTTT.

Written as DNA, the CDR3 is TGTGCCAGCAGCACGGGACTAGCGGGAGGTGGCACAGATACGCAGTATTTT. Translation: CASSTGLAGGGTDTQYF. The chain combines TRBV5-5 with TRBJ2-3; 15 bases map to TRBD2. This CDR3 region has 17 residues. Germline V gives CDR1 SGHKS, CDR2 YYEKEE (reference sequence). Trimming cost V 4 bases and J 1 base; bases outside gene matches: 4.

This chain connects TRBV7-6 to TRBJ2-7, with TRBD2 matching 10 bases. Germline loops: CDR1 SGHVS, CDR2 FNYEAQ. Trimming took 5 bases from V and 7 from J; bases not matched to a gene: 8. The CDR3 is 14 amino acids. The CDR3 here is CASSPSGRAGEQYF. The CDR3, as DNA: TGTGCCAGCAGCCCAAGCGGGAGGGCCGGGGAGCAGTACTTC.

J is TRBJ1-3 and V is TRBV2; D gene ambiguous. V lost 4 bases, J lost 8 bases, and 15 bases lay in between. This CDR3 region has 14 residues. Germline V gene lookup returns CDR1 SNHLY and CDR2 FYNNEI. The CDR3 DNA follows: TGTGCCAGCAGTGCGGAGACTCCCGAGGACACCATATATTTT. It is translated as CASSAETPEDTIYF.

The V gene is TRBV28, the J gene TRBJ2-2; perhaps TRBD2 as D (6 bases). The V gene lost 1 base and the J gene lost 6 bases, with 9 bases spanning the gap. Germline V gives CDR1 MDHEN, CDR2 SYDVKM. This CDR3 has 14 amino acids. CDR3 nucleotide sequence: TGTGCCAGCAGTTTATCCGGGGGTCCCGGGGAGCTGTTTTTT. Translation gives CASSLSGGPGELFF.

V is TRBV7-6 and J is TRBJ2-1; 7 bases fit TRBD2. This CDR3 comprises 15 residues. Germline lookup yields CDR1 SGHVS and CDR2 FNYEAQ. V trimming: 1 base; J trimming: 5 bases; junction bases outside the gene matches: 5. The CDR3 loop reads CASSLVAGTNNEQFF. In DNA, the CDR3 is TGTGCCAGCAGCTTAGTGGCCGGGACTAACAATGAGCAGTTCTTC.

This chain uses TRBV12-3 or TRBV12-4 with TRBJ1-5; no reliable D call. The V end lost 6 bases, the J end lost 4 bases, and 7 bases lay between the germline ends. The CDR3 contains 12 residues. In DNA, the CDR3 is TGTGCCAGCAGCCCCCTAAATCAGCCCCAGCATTTT. This codes for CASSPLNQPQHF.

The V call is TRBV7-2, the J call TRBJ2-7; TRBD2 aligns across 10 bases. The CDR3 has 15 amino acids. CDR1 SGHTA and CDR2 FQGNSA come from the germline V gene. V was pared by 5 bases and J by 0 bases, with 4 bases of the junction left unmatched. CDR3 bases: TGTGCCAGCAGCCCAACTAGCGGGGTCTCCTACGAGCAGTACTTC. This codes for CASSPTSGVSYEQYF.